This T cell receptor (beta chain) was retrieved from a study of blood T cell repertoires in COVID-19 (TCRdb year 2020). Notes on the research overall: Samples covering the acute and convalescent phases of COVID-19 were provided by collaborators in the United States, Italy and Spain. The prospective study material was composed of cDNA or gDNA derived from T cells, B-cell-depleted T cells, or PBMCs. Deeply sampled blood TCRbeta repertoires from subjects exposed to, actively infected with, or recovered from COVID-19 were included in the dataset. A freely available public database, intended as a resource for researchers studying the immune response to SARS-CoV-2, is where the repertoires were released. Samples were obtained from the ongoing ImmuneRACE study (first 160 participants) and from approximately 1,200 subjects provided by 6 global collaborators. The sample metadata nearly always contained a de-identified subject ID, COVID-19 status, age in years and sex. HLA class I and class II types, where available, came from metadata supplied by the sample provider rather than from assay-based typing.

TCRbeta CDR3 regions were amplified from genomic DNA by means of the immunoSEQ Assay, a bias-controlled multiplex PCR. On the authors' methods: The number of nucleated cells in each sample was estimated by amplification of reference gene primers within the assay. Sequence reads were collapsed and filtered to measure the absolute abundance of every unique TCRbeta CDR3 rearrangement. For each sample, productive Simpson clonality was calculated as the square root of Simpson's diversity index across productive rearrangements. TCRdb holds this immuneACCESS table with in-frame rearrangements only. Some clones are missing; in checked studies, unresolved V genes explain under half, and the rest has no known cause. For V, J and clone size, that table is used; D and trimming come from the DNA. This sample holds hundreds of thousands of clones; around 90% were observed only once. The ten largest clones add up to around 6% of the sample.

The CDR3 runs 16 residues from the cysteine to the phenylalanine. Solely the CDR3 DNA is kept, with 48 bases framed from the first base. V is clipped by 0 bases and J by 8 bases, and the sequence between their germline boundaries is 19 bases long. Via the germline V gene (reference sequence), CDR1 is MNHEY and CDR2 SMNVEV. To note about this clone: This receptor's antigen is unknown. No quality values exist for individual bases; no much larger clone is one base distant.

What the study reported, not specific to this receptor: The quantity of clinical and demographic metadata differed by source and by participant and was supplied without curation.

Participants in the prospective study were enrolled through a virtual design, were aged about 18 to 100 years, and lived in about two dozen United States geographic areas. In the prospective study, cohorts were assigned on the basis of participant-reported clinical history obtained from a screening survey and a study questionnaire. In the prospective study, mobile phlebotomists collected whole blood, serum and a nasopharyngeal or oropharyngeal swab from each participant. Prospective study participants could optionally give additional blood draws and questionnaires over an approximately two-month period. Before DNA extraction, blood samples from the prospective study were shipped at room temperature or frozen.

The clonotype originates from a woman aged 30 to 39 with acute COVID-19. The V and J segments used are TRBV27 and TRBJ1-2; TRBD1 is a possible D gene, resting on 5 matching bases. The sample consisted of PBMCs or T cells enriched from blood (not recorded which). The CDR3: CASSLSKRAGGAGYTF. Read as DNA, the sequence is TGTGCCAGCAGTTTATCGAAACGGGCGGGCGGGGCCGGCTACACCTTC.